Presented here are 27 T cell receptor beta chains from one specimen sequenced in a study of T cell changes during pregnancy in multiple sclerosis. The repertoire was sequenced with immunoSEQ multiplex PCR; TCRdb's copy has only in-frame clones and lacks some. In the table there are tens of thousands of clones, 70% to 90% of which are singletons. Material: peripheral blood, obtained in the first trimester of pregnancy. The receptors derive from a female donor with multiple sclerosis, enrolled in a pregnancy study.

The CDR3 sequence: CASSQMGQTGSNQPQHF. The DNA for the CDR3 is TGTGCCAGCAGCCAAATGGGACAGACTGGCAGCAATCAGCCCCAGCATTTT. The gene calls are TRBV7-8 and TRBJ1-5; the match to TRBD1 covers 7 bases. The CDR3 sequence is 17 residues long. The germline CDR1 and CDR2 sequences are SGHVS and FQNEAQ. V lost 5 bases and J lost 1; bases outside the gene matches: 11.

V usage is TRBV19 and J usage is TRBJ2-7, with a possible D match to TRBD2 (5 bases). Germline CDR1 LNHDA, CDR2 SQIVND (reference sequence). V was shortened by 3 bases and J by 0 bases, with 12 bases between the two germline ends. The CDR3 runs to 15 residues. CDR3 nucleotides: TGTGCCAGTAGTATGAGGGATAAGAGCTCCTACGAGCAGTACTTC. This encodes CASSMRDKSSYEQYF.

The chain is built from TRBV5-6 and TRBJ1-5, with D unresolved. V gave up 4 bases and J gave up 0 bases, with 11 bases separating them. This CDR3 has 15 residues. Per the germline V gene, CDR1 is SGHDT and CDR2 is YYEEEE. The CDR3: CASSQGDSSNQPQHF. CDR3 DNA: TGTGCCAGCAGCCAAGGAGATAGTAGCAATCAGCCCCAGCATTTT. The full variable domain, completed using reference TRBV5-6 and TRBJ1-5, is DAGVTQSPTHLIKTRGQQVTLRCSPKSGHDTVSWYQQALGQGPQFIFQYYEEEERQRGNFPDRFSGHQFPNYSSELNVNALLLGDSALYLCASSQGDSSNQPQHFGDGTRLSIL.

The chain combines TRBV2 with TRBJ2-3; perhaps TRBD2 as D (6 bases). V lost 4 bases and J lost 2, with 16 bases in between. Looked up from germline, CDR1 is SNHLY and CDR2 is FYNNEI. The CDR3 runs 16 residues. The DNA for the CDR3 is TGTGCCAGCAGTGCTTACTTAGCGGAGACCACAGATACGCAGTATTTT. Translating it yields CASSAYLAETTDTQYF.

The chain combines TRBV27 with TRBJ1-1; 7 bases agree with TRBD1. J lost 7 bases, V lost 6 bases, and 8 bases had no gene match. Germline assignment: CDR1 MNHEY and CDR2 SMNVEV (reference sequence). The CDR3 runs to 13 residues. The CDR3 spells CASRMAGGDEAFF. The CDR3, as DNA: TGTGCCAGCAGGATGGCAGGGGGAGATGAAGCTTTCTTT.

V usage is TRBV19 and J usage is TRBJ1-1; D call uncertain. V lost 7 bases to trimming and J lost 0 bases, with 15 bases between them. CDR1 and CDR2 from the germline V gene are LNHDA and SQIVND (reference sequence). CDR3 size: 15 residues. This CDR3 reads CASNPQWAMNTEAFF. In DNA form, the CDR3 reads TGTGCCAGTAACCCTCAGTGGGCCATGAACACTGAAGCTTTCTTT.

The DNA for the CDR3 is TGTGCCAGCAGCTCCACACATAGCGGAGACGTAGGGAACATTCAGTACTTC. This sequence encodes CASSSTHSGDVGNIQYF. The chain links TRBV11-2 to TRBJ2-4, with a weak D call TRBD2 (6 bases). The V gene lost 4 bases and the J gene lost 7 bases, with 23 bases spanning the gap. Looked up from germline, CDR1 is SGHAT and CDR2 is FQNNGV. CDR3 length: 17 amino acids.

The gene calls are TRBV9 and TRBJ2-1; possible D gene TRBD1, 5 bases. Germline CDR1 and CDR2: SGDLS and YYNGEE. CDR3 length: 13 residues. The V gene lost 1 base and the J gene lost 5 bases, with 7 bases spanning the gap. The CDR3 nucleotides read TGTGCCAGCAGCGTAATAGGGGACAATGAGCAGTTCTTC. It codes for CASSVIGDNEQFF. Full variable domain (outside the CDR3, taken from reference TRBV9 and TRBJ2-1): DSGVTQTPKHLITATGQRVTLRCSPRSGDLSVYWYQQSLDQGLQFLIQYYNGEERAKGNILERFSAQQFPDLHSELNLSSLELGDSALYFCASSVIGDNEQFFGPGTRLTVL.

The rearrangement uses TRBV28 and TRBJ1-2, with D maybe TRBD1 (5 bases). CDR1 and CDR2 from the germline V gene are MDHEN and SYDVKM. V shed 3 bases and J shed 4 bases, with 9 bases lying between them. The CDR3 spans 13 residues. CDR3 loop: CASSLQGSYGYTF. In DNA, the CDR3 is TGTGCCAGCAGTTTGCAGGGAAGCTATGGCTACACCTTC.

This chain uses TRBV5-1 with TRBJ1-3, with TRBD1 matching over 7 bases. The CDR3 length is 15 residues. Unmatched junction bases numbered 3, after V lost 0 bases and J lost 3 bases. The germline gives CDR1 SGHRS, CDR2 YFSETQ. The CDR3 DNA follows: TGCGCCAGCAGCTTGGCCGACAGGGATGGAAACACCATATATTTT. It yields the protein CASSLADRDGNTIYF. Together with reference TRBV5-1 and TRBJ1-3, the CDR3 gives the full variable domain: KAGVTQTPRYLIKTRGQQVTLSCSPISGHRSVSWYQQTPGQGLQFLFEYFSETQRNKGNFPGRFSGRQFSNSRSEMNVSTLELGDSALYLCASSLADRDGNTIYFGEGSWLTVV.

The CDR3 here is CASSPVGVTGELFF. The CDR3 nucleotides read TGCGCCAGCAGCCCGGTCGGTGTGACCGGGGAGCTGTTTTTT. This rearrangement joins TRBV5-1 to TRBJ2-2; D remains ambiguous. CDR1 SGHRS and CDR2 YFSETQ come from the germline V gene. V gave up 4 bases and J gave up 5 bases, with 12 bases separating them. The CDR3 contains 14 residues.

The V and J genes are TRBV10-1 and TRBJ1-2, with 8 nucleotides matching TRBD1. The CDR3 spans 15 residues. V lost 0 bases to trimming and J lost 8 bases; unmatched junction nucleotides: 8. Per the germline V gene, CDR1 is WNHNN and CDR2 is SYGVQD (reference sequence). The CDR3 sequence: CASSESRTGYGGYTF. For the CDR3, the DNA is TGCGCCAGCAGTGAGTCGAGGACAGGGTACGGCGGCTACACCTTC.

CDR3 amino acids: CASSPTTGTGSSNEQFF. The CDR3 coding sequence is TGTGCCAGCAGCCCTACCACCGGGACAGGGAGTAGCAATGAGCAGTTCTTC. This chain connects TRBV9 to TRBJ2-1; 9 bases align to TRBD1. Trimming cost V 4 bases and J 6 bases; bases outside gene matches: 14. CDR3 length: 17 residues. In germline, CDR1 is SGDLS, CDR2 YYNGEE.

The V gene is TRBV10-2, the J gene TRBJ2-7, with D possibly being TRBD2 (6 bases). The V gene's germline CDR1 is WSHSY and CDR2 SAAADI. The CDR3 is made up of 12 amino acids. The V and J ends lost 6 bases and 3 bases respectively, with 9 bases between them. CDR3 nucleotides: TGCGCCAGCAGATCCGGGGGCTACGAGCAGTACTTC. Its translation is CASRSGGYEQYF.

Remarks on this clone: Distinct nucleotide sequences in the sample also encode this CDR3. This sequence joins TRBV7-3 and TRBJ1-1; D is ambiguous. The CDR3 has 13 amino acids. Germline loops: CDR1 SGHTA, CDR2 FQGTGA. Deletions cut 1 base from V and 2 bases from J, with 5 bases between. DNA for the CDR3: TGTGCCAGCAGCTTAAGTGTAAACACTGAAGCTTTCTTT. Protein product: CASSLSVNTEAFF.

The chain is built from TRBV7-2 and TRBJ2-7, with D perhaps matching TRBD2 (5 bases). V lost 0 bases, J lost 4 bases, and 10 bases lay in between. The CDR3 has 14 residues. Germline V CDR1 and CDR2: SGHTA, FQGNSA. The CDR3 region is CASSLARDTYEQYF. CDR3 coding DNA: TGTGCCAGCAGCTTAGCTCGGGATACATACGAGCAGTACTTC.

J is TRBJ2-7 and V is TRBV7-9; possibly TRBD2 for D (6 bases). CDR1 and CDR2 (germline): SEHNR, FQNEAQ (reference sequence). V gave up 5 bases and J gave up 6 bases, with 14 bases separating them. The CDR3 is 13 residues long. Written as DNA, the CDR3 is TGTGCCAGCAGCCCGGGGACTCGTGGCGAGCAGTACTTC. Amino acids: CASSPGTRGEQYF.

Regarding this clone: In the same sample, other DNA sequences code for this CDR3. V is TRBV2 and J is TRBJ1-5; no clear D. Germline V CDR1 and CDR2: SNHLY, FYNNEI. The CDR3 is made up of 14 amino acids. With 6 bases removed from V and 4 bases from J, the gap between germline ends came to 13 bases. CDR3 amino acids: CASRSAVANQPQHF. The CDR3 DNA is TGTGCCAGCAGAAGCGCAGTCGCAAATCAGCCCCAGCATTTT.

In DNA, the CDR3 is TGTGCCAGCAGCAAAGGGTGGAGGCTCGCGATCTACGAGCAGTACTTC. This translates into CASSKGWRLAIYEQYF. The chain recombines TRBV21-1 with TRBJ2-7; the table names TRBD2, a call not compared with the DNA. TRBV21-1 is given as a pseudogene. The CDR3 sequence is 16 residues long.

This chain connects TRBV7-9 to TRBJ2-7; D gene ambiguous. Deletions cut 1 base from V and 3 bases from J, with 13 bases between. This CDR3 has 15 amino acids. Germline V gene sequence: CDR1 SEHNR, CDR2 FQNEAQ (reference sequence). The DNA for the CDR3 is TGTGCCAGCAGCTTAGTCCAAGAAGGAGACTACGAGCAGTACTTC. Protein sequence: CASSLVQEGDYEQYF.

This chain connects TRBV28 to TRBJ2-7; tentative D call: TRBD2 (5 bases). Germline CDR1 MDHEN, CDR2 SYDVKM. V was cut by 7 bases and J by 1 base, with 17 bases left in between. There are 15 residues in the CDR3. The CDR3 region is CASTPGSANSYEQYF. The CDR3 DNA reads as TGTGCCAGCACCCCCGGTAGCGCGAATTCCTACGAGCAGTACTTC.

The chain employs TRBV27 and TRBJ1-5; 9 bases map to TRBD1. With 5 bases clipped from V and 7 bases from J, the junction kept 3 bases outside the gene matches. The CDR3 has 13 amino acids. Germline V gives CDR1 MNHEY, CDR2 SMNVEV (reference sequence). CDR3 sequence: CASSRQGGQPQHF. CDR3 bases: TGTGCCAGCAGTCGACAGGGGGGGCAGCCCCAGCATTTT.

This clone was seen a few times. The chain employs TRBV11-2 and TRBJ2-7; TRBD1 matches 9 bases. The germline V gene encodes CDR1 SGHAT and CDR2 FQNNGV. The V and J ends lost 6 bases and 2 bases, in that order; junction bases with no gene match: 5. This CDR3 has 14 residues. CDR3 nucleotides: TGTGCCAGCAGTTGGGGACAGGGACCCTACGAGCAGTACTTC. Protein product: CASSWGQGPYEQYF. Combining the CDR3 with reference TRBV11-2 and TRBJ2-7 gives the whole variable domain EAGVAQSPRYKIIEKRQSVAFWCNPISGHATLYWYQQILGQGPKLLIQFQNNGVVDDSQLPKDRFSAERLKGVDSTLKIQPAKLEDSAVYLCASSWGQGPYEQYFGPGTRLTVT.

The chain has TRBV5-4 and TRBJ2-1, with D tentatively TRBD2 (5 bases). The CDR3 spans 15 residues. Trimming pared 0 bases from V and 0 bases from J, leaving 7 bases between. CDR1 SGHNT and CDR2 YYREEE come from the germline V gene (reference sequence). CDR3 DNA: TGTGCCAGCAGCTTGGCTGGGAGCTCCTACAATGAGCAGTTCTTC. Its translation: CASSLAGSSYNEQFF.

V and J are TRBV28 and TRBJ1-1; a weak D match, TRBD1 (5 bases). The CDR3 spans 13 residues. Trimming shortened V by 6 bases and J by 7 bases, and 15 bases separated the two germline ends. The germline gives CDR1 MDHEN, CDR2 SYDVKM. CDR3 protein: CASRGQGPLEAFF. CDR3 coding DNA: TGTGCCAGCAGAGGTCAGGGTCCACTTGAAGCTTTCTTT.

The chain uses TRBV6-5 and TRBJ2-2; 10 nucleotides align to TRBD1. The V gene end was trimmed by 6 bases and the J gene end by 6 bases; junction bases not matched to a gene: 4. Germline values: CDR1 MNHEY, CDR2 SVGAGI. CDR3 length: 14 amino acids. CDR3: CASRQTGGPGELFF. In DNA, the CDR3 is TGTGCCAGCAGACAGACAGGGGGCCCCGGGGAGCTGTTTTTT.

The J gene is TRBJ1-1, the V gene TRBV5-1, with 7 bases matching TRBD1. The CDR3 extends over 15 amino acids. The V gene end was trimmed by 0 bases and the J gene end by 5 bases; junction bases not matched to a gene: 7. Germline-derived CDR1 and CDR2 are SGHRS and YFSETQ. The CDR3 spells CASSLEGGQRTEAFF. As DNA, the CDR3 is TGCGCCAGCAGCTTGGAAGGGGGACAGAGAACTGAAGCTTTCTTT.